Shown below are 9 T cell receptor beta chains from a single sample sequenced in a study of OX40 agonist ivuxolimab in advanced cancers. Generated by immunoSEQ multiplex PCR, the TCRdb table keeps only in-frame clones and is missing some. The table shows tens of thousands of clones, with 88% occurring only once. This specimen consisted of CD4+ or CD8+ T cells sorted from blood, obtained in a trial of the OX40 agonist ivuxolimab. The receptors derive from an adult with an advanced solid tumor such as melanoma, head and neck, liver or kidney cancer.

The gene calls are TRBV7-9 and TRBJ2-3; D might be TRBD1 (6 bases). In germline, CDR1 is SEHNR, CDR2 FQNEAQ (reference sequence). The CDR3 runs to 11 residues. The CDR3 region is CSVGATDTQYF. DNA for the CDR3: TGTTCCGTGGGGGCCACAGATACGCAGTATTTT.

V usage is TRBV6-5 and J usage is TRBJ1-6; D not resolved. The germline V and J ends were trimmed by 7 bases and 8 bases, with 9 bases remaining between them. The CDR3 is made up of 12 amino acids. The germline V gene encodes CDR1 MNHEY and CDR2 SVGAGI. CDR3 residues: CASNLRDSPLHF. CDR3 coding DNA: TGTGCCAGCAACCTACGGGATTCACCCCTCCACTTT.

V usage is TRBV28 and J usage is TRBJ2-3; TRBD2 matches 14 bases. V shed 8 bases and J 5 bases; nucleotides not matched to a gene: 6. In germline, CDR1 is MDHEN, CDR2 SYDVKM. This CDR3 contains 15 residues. CDR3 coding DNA: TGTGCCAGCTTTCAGACTAGCGGGGGGGAAGATACGCAGTATTTT. It is translated as CASFQTSGGEDTQYF.

The rearrangement joins TRBV5-1 to TRBJ2-3; possibly TRBD1 for D (6 bases). V lost 8 bases and J 2 bases, leaving 15 bases between the germline ends. Germline values: CDR1 SGHRS, CDR2 YFSETQ. The CDR3 runs 14 residues. The CDR3: CASYTGSVTDTQYF. CDR3 bases: TGCGCCAGTTATACAGGGTCAGTCACAGATACGCAGTATTTT.

The rearrangement links TRBV2 to TRBJ2-2; TRBD2 agrees at 10 bases. After removal of 4 bases from V and 7 bases from J, the junction contained 9 bases not matched to a gene. From germline, CDR1 is SNHLY and CDR2 FYNNEI. This CDR3 has 16 amino acids. CDR3 sequence: CASSAVLAGAGGELFF. The CDR3 coding sequence is TGTGCCAGCAGTGCAGTTCTAGCGGGGGCAGGCGGGGAGCTGTTTTTT.

The V gene is TRBV5-1, the J gene TRBJ2-5, with TRBD2 identical over 8 bases. After removal of 3 bases from V and 1 base from J, the junction contained 5 bases not matched to a gene. The CDR3 extends over 15 amino acids. Germline values: CDR1 SGHRS, CDR2 YFSETQ. The CDR3 DNA follows: TGCGCCAGCAGCTCTTCGCGGGGGGTCCAAGAGACCCAGTACTTC. Translating it yields CASSSSRGVQETQYF.

This CDR3 is CASSRGLGDYNEQFF. The CDR3 nucleotides read TGTGCCAGCTCCCGGGGACTAGGGGACTACAATGAGCAGTTCTTC. The V gene is TRBV18, the J gene TRBJ2-1, with 8 bases identical to TRBD2. Germline assignment: CDR1 KGHSH and CDR2 LQKENI. Losses at the gene ends were 6 bases for V and 3 bases for J; bases not matched to a gene: 7. The CDR3 totals 15 residues.

The V gene is TRBV7-2, the J gene TRBJ1-5; D perhaps matches TRBD1 (6 bases). Germline V CDR1 and CDR2: SGHTA, FQGNSA. The V end was cut by 4 bases, the J end by 4 bases, with 11 bases between. The CDR3 is 14 residues long. The CDR3 DNA is TGTGCCAGCAGCTCGGACAGTCTTAATCAGCCCCAGCATTTT. It translates to CASSSDSLNQPQHF.

The chain uses TRBV18 and TRBJ2-7, with 10 bases fitting TRBD1. V shed 5 bases, J shed 3 bases, and the junction held 7 bases outside the gene matches. The CDR3 is 15 amino acids. Germline values: CDR1 KGHSH, CDR2 LQKENI. The CDR3: CASSFTGTGVYEQYF. CDR3 bases: TGTGCCAGCTCATTTACCGGGACAGGGGTCTACGAGCAGTACTTC.